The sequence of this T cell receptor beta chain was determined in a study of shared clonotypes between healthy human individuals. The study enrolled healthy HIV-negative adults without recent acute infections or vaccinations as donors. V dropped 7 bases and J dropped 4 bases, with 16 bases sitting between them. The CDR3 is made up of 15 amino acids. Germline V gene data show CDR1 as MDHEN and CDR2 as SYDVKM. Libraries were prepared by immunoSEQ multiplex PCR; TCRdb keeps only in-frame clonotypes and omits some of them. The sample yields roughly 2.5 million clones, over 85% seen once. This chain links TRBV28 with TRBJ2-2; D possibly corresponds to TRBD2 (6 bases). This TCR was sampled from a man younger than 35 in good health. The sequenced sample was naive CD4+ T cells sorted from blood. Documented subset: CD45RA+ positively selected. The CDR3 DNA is TGTGCCAGCACCCGGGTGGAGGGGAGCACCGGGGAGCTGTTTTTT. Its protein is CASTRVEGSTGELFF.